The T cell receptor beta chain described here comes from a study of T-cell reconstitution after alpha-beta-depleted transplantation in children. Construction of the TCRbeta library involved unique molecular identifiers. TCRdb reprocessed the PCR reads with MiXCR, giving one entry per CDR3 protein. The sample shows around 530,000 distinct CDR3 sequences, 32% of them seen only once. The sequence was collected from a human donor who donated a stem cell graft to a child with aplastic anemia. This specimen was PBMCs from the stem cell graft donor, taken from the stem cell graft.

The chain's CDR3 is CASSYPGTSNTEAFF. CDR3 nucleotides: TGTGCCAGCAGTTACCCTGGGACATCTAACACTGAAGCTTTCTTT. J is TRBJ1-1 and V is TRBV6-5; TRBD1 is a possible D gene (6 bases). Between the trimmed V and J ends, which lost 2 bases and 2 bases, there was a span of 12 bases. The CDR3 sequence is 15 residues long. Germline assignment: CDR1 MNHEY and CDR2 SVGAGI.